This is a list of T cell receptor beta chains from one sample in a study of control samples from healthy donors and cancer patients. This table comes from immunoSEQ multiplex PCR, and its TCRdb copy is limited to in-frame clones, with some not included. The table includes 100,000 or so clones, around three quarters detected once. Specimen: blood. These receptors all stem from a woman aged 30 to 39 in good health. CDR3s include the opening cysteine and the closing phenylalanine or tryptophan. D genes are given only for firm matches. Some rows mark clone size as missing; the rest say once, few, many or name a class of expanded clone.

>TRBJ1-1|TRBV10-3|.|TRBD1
TGTGCCATCAGTGAGCCGAGGGGGCGCATGTCCAACACTGAAGCTTTCTTT
CAISEPRGRMSNTEAFF
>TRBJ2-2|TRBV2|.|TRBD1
TGTGCCAGCAGTCACGGACAGGCCACCGGGGAGCTGTTTTTT
CASSHGQATGELFF
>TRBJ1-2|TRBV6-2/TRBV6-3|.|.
TGTGCCAGCAGTTACCAGGCAGGGACGAGGCAAGATGGCTACACCTTC
CASSYQAGTRQDGYTF
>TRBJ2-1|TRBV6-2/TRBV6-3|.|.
TGTGCCAGCAGTCCACCCTCGATAGAGCAGTTCTTC
CASSPPSIEQFF
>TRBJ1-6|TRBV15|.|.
TGTGCCACCAGCAGTCGAACCCCAGGCGGACAGAGCTCCTATAATTCACCCCTCCACTTT
CATSSRTPGGQSSYNSPLHF
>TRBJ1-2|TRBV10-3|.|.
TGTGCCATCAGTGCGGCCAGGACCGGACCTAACTATGGCTACACCTTC
CAISAARTGPNYGYTF
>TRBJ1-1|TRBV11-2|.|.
TGTGCCAGCAGCTTAGGGGGAGGGAACACTGAAGCTTTCTTT
CASSLGGGNTEAFF
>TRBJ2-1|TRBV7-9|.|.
TGTGCCAGCTCGGGGTCTACGGAGCAGTTCTTC
CASSGSTEQFF
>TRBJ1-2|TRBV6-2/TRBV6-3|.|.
TGTGCCAGCAGTTACGACGGGGGCCGTGGCTACACCTTC
CASSYDGGRGYTF
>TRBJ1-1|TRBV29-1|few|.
TGCAGCGTAGACGGGGTAATCACGAACACTGAAGCTTTCTTT
CSVDGVITNTEAFF
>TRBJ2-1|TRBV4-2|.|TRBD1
TGTGCCAGCAGCCAAGGGGGGACAGCGATGAATGAGCAGTTCTTC
CASSQGGTAMNEQFF
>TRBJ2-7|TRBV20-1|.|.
TGCAGTGCTAGTTCGGCGGAAACTCTCTACGAGCAGTACTTC
CSASSAETLYEQYF
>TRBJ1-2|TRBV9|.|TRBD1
TGTGCCAGCAGCCCTCGGGGACAGGAATATGGCTACACCTTC
CASSPRGQEYGYTF
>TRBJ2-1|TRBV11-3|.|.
TGTGCCAGCAGCTCCCGGACAGCCGGTGAGCAGTTCTTC
CASSSRTAGEQFF
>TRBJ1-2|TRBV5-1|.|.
TGCGCCAGCAGCTCGGGAACGGTGAAGGGGGGCTATGGCTACACCTTC
CASSSGTVKGGYGYTF
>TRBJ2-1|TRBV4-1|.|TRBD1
TGCGCCAGCAGCCACCCGGACAGGGGGGTCTACAATGAGCAGTTCTTC
CASSHPDRGVYNEQFF
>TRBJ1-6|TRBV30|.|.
TGTGCCTGGAGTATCCCGTCCCCCTATAATTCACCCCTCCACTTT
CAWSIPSPYNSPLHF
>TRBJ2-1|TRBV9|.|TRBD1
TGTGCCAGCAACCGGGACAGGGGGGACAATGAGCAGTTCTTC
CASNRDRGDNEQFF
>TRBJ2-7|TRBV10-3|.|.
TGTGCCATCAGTCCCAGGGAATGGGACGAGCAGTACTTC
CAISPREWDEQYF
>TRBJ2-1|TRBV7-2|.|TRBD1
TGTGCCAGCAGCTTACAACAGGGGATGTACAATGAGCAGTTCTTC
CASSLQQGMYNEQFF
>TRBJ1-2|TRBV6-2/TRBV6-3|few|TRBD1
TGTGCCAGCAGTTTCCTGACAGGGGACTATGGCTACACCTTC
CASSFLTGDYGYTF
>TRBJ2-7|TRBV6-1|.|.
TGTGCCAGCAGTGAAAGACAAGCCGGGGGCTACGAGCAGTACTTC
CASSERQAGGYEQYF
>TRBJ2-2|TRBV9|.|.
TGTGCCAGCAGCGTCGCCGCAGGTACCGGGGAGCTGTTTTTT
CASSVAAGTGELFF
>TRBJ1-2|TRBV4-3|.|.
TGCGCCAGCAGCCAAGATGGGAGGGGGTTAAACTATGGCTACACCTTC
CASSQDGRGLNYGYTF
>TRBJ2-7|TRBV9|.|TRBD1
TGTGCCAGCAGCGTTGGGACAGGGCGGTACGAGCAGTACTTC
CASSVGTGRYEQYF
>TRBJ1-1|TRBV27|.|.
TGTGCCAGCAGTTTAAGACAGAACACTGAAGCTTTCTTT
CASSLRQNTEAFF
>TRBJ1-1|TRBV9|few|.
TGTGCCAGCAGCGTAGGTAGAGGGGTGAACACTGAAGCTTTCTTT
CASSVGRGVNTEAFF
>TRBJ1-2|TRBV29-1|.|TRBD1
TGCAGCGTTGTATTGGGGACAGGGGGCTATGGCTACACCTTC
CSVVLGTGGYGYTF
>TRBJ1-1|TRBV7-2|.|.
TGTGCCAGCAGCCGACGTATAGACACTGAAGCTTTCTTT
CASSRRIDTEAFF
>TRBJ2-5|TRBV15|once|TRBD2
TGTGCCACCAGCAGTGGTTTCCTAGCGGGGGGGCGAGAGACCCAGTACTTC
CATSSGFLAGGRETQYF
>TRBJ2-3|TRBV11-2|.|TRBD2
TGTGCCAGCAGCTTGGGGGAACTAGCGGGGGTCACAGATACGCAGTATTTT
CASSLGELAGVTDTQYF
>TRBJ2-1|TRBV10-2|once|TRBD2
TGCGCCAGCAGTGTCTCCGGGACTAGCGGGAGGAGCTCCTACAATGAGCAGTTCTTC
CASSVSGTSGRSSYNEQFF
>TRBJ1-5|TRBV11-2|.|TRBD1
TGTGCCAGCAGCTCCGGGACAGGGAAGAATCAGCCCCAGCATTTT
CASSSGTGKNQPQHF
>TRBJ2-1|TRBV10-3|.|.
TGTGCCATCAGTGAGTCAGCGGTACTCTCGGTCTTC
CAISESAVLSVF
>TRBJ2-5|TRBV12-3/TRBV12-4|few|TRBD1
TGTGCCAGCAGTGCTCGGGACAGAGAGACCCAGTACTTC
CASSARDRETQYF
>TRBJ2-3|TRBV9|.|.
TGTGCCAGCAGCGTCCTAGCGAACACAGATACGCAGTATTTT
CASSVLANTDTQYF
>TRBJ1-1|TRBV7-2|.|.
TGTGCCAGCAGCTTACAGAGAACGAAGACGGCCCGGTTGCTCTTT
CASSLQRTKTARLLF
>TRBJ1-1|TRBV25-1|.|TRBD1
TGTGCCAGCAGTGGAAAAGGACAGGGTACGGCTGAAGCTTTCTTT
CASSGKGQGTAEAFF
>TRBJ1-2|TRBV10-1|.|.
TGCGCCAGCAGTGAGTCGGATCTCCCGGTTGCCTTC
CASSESDLPVAF
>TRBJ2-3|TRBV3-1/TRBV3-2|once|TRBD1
TGTGCCAGCAGCCAAGATGGGACAGTTATCACAGATACGCAGTATTTT
CASSQDGTVITDTQYF
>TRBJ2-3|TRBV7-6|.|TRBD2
TGTGCCAGCAGCTTTCTTGGACTAGCGGGGGTCCCAGATACGCAGTATTTT
CASSFLGLAGVPDTQYF
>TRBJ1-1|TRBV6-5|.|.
TGTGCCAGCAGTTACCCCGACAGGCGGGGGAACACTGAAGCTTTCTTT
CASSYPDRRGNTEAFF
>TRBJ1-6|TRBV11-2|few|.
TGTGCCAGCAGCTTAGCCAGGACAGACAATTCACCCCTCCACTTT
CASSLARTDNSPLHF
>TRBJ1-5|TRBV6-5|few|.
TGTGCCAGCAGTTACTCCGGGCAGGGAAGTCAGCCCCAGCATTTT
CASSYSGQGSQPQHF
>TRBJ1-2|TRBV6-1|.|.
TGTGCCAGCAGTGAACGCTGGGATAGCTATGGCTACACCTTC
CASSERWDSYGYTF
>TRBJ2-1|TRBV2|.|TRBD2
TGTGCCAGCAGCCGGACTAGCGGCAATGAGCAGTTCTTC
CASSRTSGNEQFF
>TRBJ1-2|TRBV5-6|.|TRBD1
TGTGCCAGCAGCTTGGCGGTGACAGGGGAGAAAGGCTACACCTTC
CASSLAVTGEKGYTF
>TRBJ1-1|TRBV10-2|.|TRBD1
TGCGCCAGCAGGCGGGACAGCGGAAAAACTGAAGCTTTCTTT
CASRRDSGKTEAFF